These 16 T cell receptor beta chains were all obtained from the same sample, sequenced in a study of human T cells and chemical hapten exposure listed by TCRdb under 2021. The time point label of this sample denotes: patch test 1, 2 weeks after DPC sensitization. In the paper's terms, the treatment or condition label means: therapeutic diphenylcyclopropenone sensitization with weekly scalp DPC. The library was made by RACE. The sequencing machine was a NextSeq 500. TCRdb took the public reads, trimmed them with fastp at Q25, ran MiXCR for clone calling and kept in-frame beta chains. Every entry covers one CDR3 protein and lists the most common genes and DNA from its rows. The sample table lists 350,000 or so distinct CDR3 sequences, around 7% of them with a count of one. Around 8.4% of the sample is taken by the ten largest. The sample here was whole blood, taken in connection with sensitization to the hapten diphenylcyclopropenone (DPC). These receptor sequences come from a woman aged 18-35 years with alopecia areata. Some clones in this sample may be carry-over from other donors' samples.

Ten or more counts support this clonotype. V usage is TRBV2 and J usage is TRBJ2-7, with D tentatively TRBD1 (5 bases). V was cut by 0 bases and J by 5 bases, with 8 bases left in between. This CDR3 spans 13 amino acids. The germline V gene encodes CDR1 SNHLY and CDR2 FYNNEI. CDR3 DNA: TGTGCCAGCAGTGAAGCCAGGGCCCACGAGCAGTACTTC. Protein sequence: CASSEARAHEQYF.

This chain uses TRBV2 with TRBJ1-1; D might be TRBD1 (5 bases). V was shortened by 8 bases and J by 6 bases, with 19 bases between the two germline ends. The CDR3 runs 14 residues. Germline V lookup: CDR1 SNHLY, CDR2 FYNNEI. The CDR3 nucleotides are TGTGCCAGCCAAGTCCAAGCGGGGGGGGCTGAAGCTTTCTTT. Translated: CASQVQAGGAEAFF.

Ten or more counts support this clonotype. The rearrangement joins TRBV7-2 to TRBJ2-2; 10 nucleotides agree with TRBD1. The germline gives CDR1 SGHTA, CDR2 FQGNSA. The CDR3 has 16 residues. V was pared by 5 bases and J by 0 bases, with 3 bases of the junction left unmatched. Here the CDR3 DNA reads TGTGCCAGCAGCGGACAGGGGGGCTCGAACACCGGGGAGCTGTTTTTT. Its translation: CASSGQGGSNTGELFF.

The sample holds a few counts of this clonotype. In nucleotides, the CDR3 is TGTGCCAGCTCACCACGGACTGTCACTAGCACAGATACGCAGTATTTT. Amino acid sequence: CASSPRTVTSTDTQYF. The chain is built from TRBV18 and TRBJ2-3; D perhaps matches TRBD2 (5 bases). The germline V and J ends were trimmed by 1 base and 0 bases, with 11 bases remaining between them. The CDR3 consists of 16 residues. Germline assignment: CDR1 KGHSH and CDR2 LQKENI.

This clonotype came up a few times. The chain employs TRBV6-6 and TRBJ1-4; perhaps TRBD1 as D (6 bases). V shed 6 bases and J shed 7 bases, with 18 bases lying between them. This CDR3 spans 15 amino acids. Germline V gene lookup returns CDR1 MNHNY and CDR2 SVGAGI (reference sequence). CDR3 in amino acids: CASRGGEGPGEKLFF. CDR3 nucleotide sequence: TGTGCCAGCAGAGGGGGGGAAGGTCCTGGTGAAAAACTGTTTTTT.

This clonotype has at least ten counts. This chain uses TRBV14 with TRBJ1-6, with unresolved D. Germline CDR1 and CDR2: SGHDN and FVKESK. This CDR3 contains 14 residues. The germline V and J ends were trimmed by 5 bases and 5 bases, with 10 bases remaining between them. The CDR3 loop reads CASSFQAHNSPLHF. For the CDR3, the DNA is TGTGCCAGCAGCTTCCAGGCCCATAATTCACCCCTCCACTTT.

The chain couples TRBV6-6 to TRBJ2-3; D is unclear. The CDR3 length is 14 residues. Per germline, CDR1 MNHNY and CDR2 SVGAGI (reference sequence). V gave up 5 bases and J gave up 2 bases, with 11 bases separating them. The CDR3: CASSLDFPTDTQYF. The DNA for the CDR3 is TGTGCCAGCAGTCTTGATTTTCCCACAGATACGCAGTATTTT.

This clonotype was counted only a few times. The V gene is TRBV12-3 or TRBV12-4, the J gene TRBJ2-4; either TRBD1 or TRBD2 may fit D (6 bases each). The CDR3 has 18 amino acids. Deletions cut 5 bases from V and 0 bases from J, with 20 bases between. CDR3 in DNA: TGTGCCAGCAGTACGGGAATTGGGGGGCGTCTAGCCAAAAACATTCAGTACTTC. It is translated as CASSTGIGGRLAKNIQYF.

The chain is built from TRBV3-1 and TRBJ2-3; 15 positions agree with TRBD2. Per germline, CDR1 LGHDT and CDR2 YNNKEL (reference sequence). The V and J ends lost 1 base and 3 bases, in that order; junction bases with no gene match: 5. The CDR3 spans 18 residues. CDR3 loop: CASSQVRTSGGATDTQYF. The CDR3 nucleotides are TGTGCCAGCAGCCAAGTCAGGACTAGCGGGGGGGCAACAGATACGCAGTATTTT.

The chain recombines TRBV6-5 with TRBJ2-3; D not resolved. Per the germline V gene, CDR1 is MNHEY and CDR2 is SVGAGI. Trimming shortened V by 0 bases and J by 6 bases, and 13 bases separated the two germline ends. The CDR3 runs 15 residues. In nucleotides, the CDR3 is TGTGCCAGCAGTTACTCGAGAGTTAGGATGGATACGCAGTATTTT. Translated: CASSYSRVRMDTQYF.

This clonotype showed up many times. The chain employs TRBV24-1 and TRBJ2-3; D possibly uses TRBD1 or TRBD2 (5 bases each). Germline assignment: CDR1 KGHDR and CDR2 SFDVKD. The length of the CDR3 is 13 residues. V was shortened by 3 bases and J by 3 bases, with 6 bases between the two germline ends. The chain's CDR3 is CATSDEGTDTQYF. The CDR3 coding sequence is TGTGCCACCAGTGATGAGGGGACAGATACGCAGTATTTT.

This clonotype was detected a few times. The chain employs TRBV9 and TRBJ1-6, with D hard to call. The CDR3 has 13 amino acids. The V gene lost 3 bases and the J gene lost 13 bases, with 14 bases spanning the gap. The germline gives CDR1 SGDLS, CDR2 YYNGEE. Here the CDR3 reads CASSALQKSPLHF. The CDR3 DNA reads TGTGCCAGCAGCGCTTTACAGAAATCGCCCCTCCACTTT.

At least ten counts were recorded for this clonotype. The CDR3 bases are TGTGCCAGCAGCTTGGTGAACCCCACCTACGAGCAGTACTTC. It specifies CASSLVNPTYEQYF. The chain uses TRBV5-4 and TRBJ2-7; no clear D. CDR1 SGHNT and CDR2 YYREEE come from the germline V gene (reference sequence). V lost 0 bases, J lost 2 bases, and 9 bases lay in between. There are 14 residues in the CDR3.

This clonotype has more than one count but fewer than ten. The J gene is TRBJ1-1, the V gene TRBV7-2; 10 nucleotides align to TRBD1. In germline, CDR1 is SGHTA, CDR2 FQGNSA. The CDR3 covers 18 residues. The J segment lost 5 bases and the V segment lost 3 bases, leaving 15 bases of the junction unmatched. As DNA, the CDR3 is TGTGCCAGCAGCTTTTCCCCAGGGACAGGGGTGCCGAATACTGAAGCTTTCTTT. This encodes CASSFSPGTGVPNTEAFF.

Many counts were recorded for this clonotype. The CDR3 region has the DNA TGTGCCAGCAGCTCCGGGACAGGGAGTTTGAATGAGCAGTTCTTC. Protein product: CASSSGTGSLNEQFF. The chain carries TRBV7-6 and TRBJ2-1, with TRBD1 matching 9 bases. V shed 4 bases, J shed 7 bases, and the junction held 8 bases outside the gene matches. This CDR3 has 15 residues. Germline lookup yields CDR1 SGHVS and CDR2 FNYEAQ.

This clonotype was observed a handful of times. The chain uses TRBV28 and TRBJ2-7; D possibly corresponds to TRBD2 (5 bases). Germline CDR1 MDHEN, CDR2 SYDVKM. The ends were cut back, 3 bases at V and 0 bases at J, with 9 bases in the middle. The CDR3 contains 14 residues. Here the CDR3 DNA reads TGTGCCAGCAGTTTCTGGGAGAACTCCTACGAGCAGTACTTC. Its protein is CASSFWENSYEQYF. The complete variable domain, with remaining parts taken from reference TRBV28 and TRBJ2-7, reads DVKVTQSSRYLVKRTGEKVFLECVQDMDHENMFWYRQDPGLGLRLIYFSYDVKMKEKGDIPEGYSVSREKKERFSLILESASTNQTSMYLCASSFWENSYEQYFGPGTRLTVT.